This T cell receptor beta chain was identified during a study of identical twins. Study-wide points: Rather than following the same donors, the conclusions depended on cross-sectional statistical analysis.

A single record per CDR3 protein comes from TCRdb applying MiXCR to the 5' RACE reads. The data show under 900,000 distinct CDR3 sequences, around a sixth seen once. Trimming left V 3 bases short and J 1 base short, with 17 bases between. Per the germline V gene, CDR1 is GTSNPN and CDR2 is SVGIG (reference sequence). The CDR3 contains 16 residues. This clonotype was detected a few times. Its matching antigen is unknown. These data also formed part of another study, on T cells expressing NK-cell markers. Per that paper: Sorted T-cell subsets CD3+CD56+NKG2C+, CD3+CD56+NKG2C- and CD3+CD56-NKG2C+ were TCR beta-sequenced.

Sequenced sample: PBMCs. The sequence derives from a woman aged 18-29 years in good health. The chain is built from TRBV30 and TRBJ2-3, with D perhaps matching TRBD1 (6 bases). Here the CDR3 DNA reads TGTGCCTGGAGACAGGGAAGGCAATTGGGCACAGATACGCAGTATTTT. Translated: CAWRQGRQLGTDTQYF.